The clone carrying this TCR beta chain was observed a single time. The data were produced by immunoSEQ multiplex PCR, yet TCRdb's version contains in-frame clones alone and is incomplete. The data contain about 96,000 clones, about 88% of them seen just once; the ten biggest clones take up approximately 15%. The sample originates from a study of blood T cell repertoires in COVID-19. For the study at large: Whether acute or convalescent, the COVID-19 samples came from the United States, Italy and Spain.

V was pared by 1 base and J by 3 bases, with 4 bases of the junction left unmatched. The CDR3 has 15 residues. The germline CDR1 and CDR2 sequences are LGHNA and YNFKEQ. This clonotype was sampled from a woman aged 55 to 70 with acute or convalescent COVID-19. The J gene is TRBJ1-2, the V gene TRBV4-2; 8 nucleotides align to TRBD1. Sequencing was done on a sample of peripheral blood. CDR3: CASSQGQGQDYGYTF. The CDR3 coding sequence is TGTGCCAGCAGCCAAGGACAGGGACAGGACTATGGCTACACCTTC.